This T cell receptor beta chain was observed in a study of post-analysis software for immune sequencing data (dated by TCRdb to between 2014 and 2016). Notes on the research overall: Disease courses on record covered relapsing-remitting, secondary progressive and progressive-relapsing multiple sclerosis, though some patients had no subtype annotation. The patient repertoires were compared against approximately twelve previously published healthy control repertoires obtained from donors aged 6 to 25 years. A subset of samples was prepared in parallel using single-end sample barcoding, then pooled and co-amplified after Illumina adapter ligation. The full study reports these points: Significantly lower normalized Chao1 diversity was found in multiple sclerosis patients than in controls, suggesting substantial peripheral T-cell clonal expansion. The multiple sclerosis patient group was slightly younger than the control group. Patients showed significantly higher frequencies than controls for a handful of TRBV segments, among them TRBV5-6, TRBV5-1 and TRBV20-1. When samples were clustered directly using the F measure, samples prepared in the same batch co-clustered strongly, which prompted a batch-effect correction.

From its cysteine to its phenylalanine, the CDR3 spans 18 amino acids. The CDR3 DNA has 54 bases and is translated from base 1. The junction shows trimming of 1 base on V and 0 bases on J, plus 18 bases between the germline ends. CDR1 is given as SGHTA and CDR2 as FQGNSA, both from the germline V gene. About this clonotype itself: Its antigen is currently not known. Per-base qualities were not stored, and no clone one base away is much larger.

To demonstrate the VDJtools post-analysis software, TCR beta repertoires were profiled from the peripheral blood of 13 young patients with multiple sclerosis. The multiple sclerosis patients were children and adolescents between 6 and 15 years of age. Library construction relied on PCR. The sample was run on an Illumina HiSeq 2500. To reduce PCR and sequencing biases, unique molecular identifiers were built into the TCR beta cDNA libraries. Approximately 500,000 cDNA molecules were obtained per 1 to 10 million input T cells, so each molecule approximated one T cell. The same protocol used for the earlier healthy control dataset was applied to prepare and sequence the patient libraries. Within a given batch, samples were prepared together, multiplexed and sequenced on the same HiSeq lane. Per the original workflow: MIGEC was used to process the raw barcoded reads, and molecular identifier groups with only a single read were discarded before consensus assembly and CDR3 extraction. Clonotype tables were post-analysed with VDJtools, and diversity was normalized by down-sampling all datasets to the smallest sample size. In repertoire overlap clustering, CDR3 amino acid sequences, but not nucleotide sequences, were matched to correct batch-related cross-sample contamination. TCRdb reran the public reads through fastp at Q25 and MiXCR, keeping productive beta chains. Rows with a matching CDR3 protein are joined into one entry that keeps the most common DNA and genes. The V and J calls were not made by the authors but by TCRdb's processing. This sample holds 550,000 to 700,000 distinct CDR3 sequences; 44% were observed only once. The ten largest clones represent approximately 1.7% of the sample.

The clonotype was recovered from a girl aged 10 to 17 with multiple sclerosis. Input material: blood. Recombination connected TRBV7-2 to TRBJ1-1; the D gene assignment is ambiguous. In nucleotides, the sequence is TGTGCCAGCAGCTTAGACCATGTGGGCAGAGGGTTGAACACTGAAGCTTTCTTT. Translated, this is CASSLDHVGRGLNTEAFF.